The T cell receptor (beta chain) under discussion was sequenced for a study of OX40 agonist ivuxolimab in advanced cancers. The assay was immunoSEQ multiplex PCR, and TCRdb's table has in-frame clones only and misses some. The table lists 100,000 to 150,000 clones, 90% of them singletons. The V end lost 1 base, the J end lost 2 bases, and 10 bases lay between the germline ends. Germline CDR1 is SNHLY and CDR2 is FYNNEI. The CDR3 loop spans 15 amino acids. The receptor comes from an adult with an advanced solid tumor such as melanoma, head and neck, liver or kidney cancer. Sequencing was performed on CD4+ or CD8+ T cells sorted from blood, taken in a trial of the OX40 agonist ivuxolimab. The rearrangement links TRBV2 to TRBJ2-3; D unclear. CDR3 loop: CASSEGLGITDTQYF. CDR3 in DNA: TGTGCCAGCAGTGAAGGTCTAGGGATCACAGATACGCAGTATTTT.